The 7 T cell receptor beta chains below all came from one sample that was sequenced in a study of cytomegalovirus exposure and HLA in healthy donors (dated by TCRdb to about 2017). The library was obtained by the immunoSEQ multiplex PCR assay. For the multiplex PCR, a mixture combining 60 forward primers for TCR Vbeta segments and 13 reverse primers for TCR Jbeta segments was used. The source is immuneACCESS, and TCRdb retained only in-frame sequences with V and J called. Part of the clones is not carried over; for the studies checked, unresolved V genes explain less than half of this, and the remainder is unexplained. The sample table holds roughly 180,000 clones, of which 75% were seen once. In total, the top ten clones hold about 2.3% of the sample. Material for sequencing was PBMCs. These receptors were obtained from a female donor in good health and CMV-seronegative.

This chain uses TRBV7-2 with TRBJ2-7; the match to TRBD2 covers 7 bases. This CDR3 spans 16 amino acids. Per germline, CDR1 SGHTA and CDR2 FQGNSA. After removal of 5 bases from V and 2 bases from J, the junction contained 12 bases not matched to a gene. CDR3 in amino acids: CASSGSLAAATYEQYF. CDR3 nucleotides: TGTGCCAGCAGCGGTTCCCTAGCGGCAGCCACCTACGAGCAGTACTTC.

As concerns this clone: Germline and junction disagree at one end, which may indicate a read error. J is TRBJ2-1 and V is TRBV7-3; possibly TRBD2 for D (6 bases). The CDR3 is 15 amino acids. Germline V gene data show CDR1 as SGHTA and CDR2 as FQGTGA. The CDR3 protein is CASSVTGADDNEQFF. DNA of the CDR3: TGTGCCAGCAGCGTAACGGGAGCTGACGACAATGAGCAGTTCTTC. The whole variable domain, remainder taken from reference TRBV7-3 and TRBJ2-1, is GAGVSQTPSNKVTEKGKYVELRCDPISGHTALYWYRQSLGQGPEFLIYFQGTGAADDSGLPNDRFFAVRPEGSVSTLKIQRTERGDSAVYLCASSVTGADDNEQFFGPGTRLTVL.

J is TRBJ2-1 and V is TRBV19, with D perhaps TRBD2 (6 bases). Germline values: CDR1 LNHDA, CDR2 SQIVND (reference sequence). This CDR3 is built from 15 residues. V was cut by 6 bases and J by 0 bases, with 12 bases left in between. CDR3 residues: CASRGLLYSYNEQFF. CDR3 nucleotide sequence: TGTGCCAGTAGGGGACTGCTATACTCCTACAATGAGCAGTTCTTC.

This clone was seen a few times. V and J are TRBV6-1 and TRBJ1-1; 7 bases line up with TRBD1. This CDR3 is built from 15 residues. Germline CDR1 reads MNHNS; CDR2 reads SASEGT. J was trimmed by 4 bases and V by 2 bases; bases with no gene match: 7. This CDR3 reads CASSEPHWTGTEAFF. DNA of the CDR3: TGTGCCAGCAGTGAACCTCATTGGACAGGCACTGAAGCTTTCTTT.

By share of the sample, this clone is medium-sized (0.01 to 0.1%). This chain uses TRBV4-3 with TRBJ2-1, with TRBD2 as a possible D gene (6 bases). The CDR3 length is 16 residues. The V end lost 3 bases, the J end lost 4 bases, and 16 bases lay between the germline ends. Germline assignment: CDR1 LGHNA and CDR2 YSLEER. CDR3 residues: CASSHQLADRYNEQFF. As DNA, the CDR3 is TGCGCCAGCAGCCACCAACTAGCTGACAGATACAATGAGCAGTTCTTC.

This rearrangement joins TRBV29-1 to TRBJ1-2; D not resolved. The CDR3 extends over 14 amino acids. V lost 4 bases, J lost 0 bases, and 12 bases lay in between. Germline V lookup: CDR1 SQVTM, CDR2 ANQGSEA. The CDR3 DNA is TGCAGCGTTGTTGGCAACCGTCCTAACTATGGCTACACCTTC. The encoded protein is CSVVGNRPNYGYTF.

This chain uses TRBV2 with TRBJ2-5; 8 bases fit TRBD2. The CDR3 sequence is 15 residues long. Germline lookup yields CDR1 SNHLY and CDR2 FYNNEI. The J segment lost 4 bases and the V segment lost 4 bases, leaving 8 bases of the junction unmatched. CDR3 protein: CASSGGLVASETQYF. In nucleotides, the CDR3 is TGTGCCAGCAGTGGGGGACTAGTAGCTTCAGAGACCCAGTACTTC.